This is a list of T cell receptor beta chains from one sample in a study of cytomegalovirus exposure and HLA in healthy donors. Repertoires were generated with immunoSEQ multiplex PCR, while TCRdb's copy carries only in-frame clones and drops some. Of fewer than 200,000 clones in the sample, 60% to 80% were seen once. Sequenced sample: PBMCs. These receptor sequences come from a male donor in good health and CMV-seronegative. CDR3s include the opening cysteine and the closing phenylalanine or tryptophan. Fields, in order: J gene, D gene, clone size, V gene, CDR3 DNA, CDR3 protein. The D gene is left open where the match is weak. Clone sizes are given selectively: once, few, many, or a class where the clone is expanded.

J: TRBJ1-5; D: TRBD1; size: .; V: TRBV6-1; DNA: TGTGCCAGCAGTTCGGGACAGGGGGCGAGTCAGCCCCAGCATTTT; CDR3: CASSSGQGASQPQHF
J: TRBJ2-6; D: TRBD1; size: .; V: TRBV9; DNA: TGTGCCAGCAGCGTCACAGGGGCTGGGGCCAACGTCCTGACTTTC; CDR3: CASSVTGAGANVLTF
J: TRBJ2-6; D: TRBD1; size: .; V: TRBV19; DNA: TGTGCCAGTAGTATGGGACAGGGGTCCTCTGGGGCCAACGTCCTGACTTTC; CDR3: CASSMGQGSSGANVLTF
J: TRBJ2-5; D: TRBD1; size: .; V: TRBV5-6; DNA: TGTGCCAGCAGCTTGGGACAGGGCGTGGGGTACCAAGAGACCCAGTACTTC; CDR3: CASSLGQGVGYQETQYF
J: TRBJ2-5; D: TRBD2; size: once; V: TRBV20-1; DNA: TGCAGTGCTAACGGGGGGGAGACCCAGTACTTC; CDR3: CSANGGETQYF
J: TRBJ2-2; D: .; size: .; V: TRBV6-5; DNA: TGTGCCAGCAGTCCCACTAGAACCGGGGAGCTGTTTTTT; CDR3: CASSPTRTGELFF
J: TRBJ2-7; D: .; size: .; V: TRBV27; DNA: TGTGCCAGCAGTTCCAGATGGCACGAGCAGTACTTC; CDR3: CASSSRWHEQYF
J: TRBJ1-1; D: TRBD1; size: .; V: TRBV19; DNA: TGTGCCAGTAGTAGCAGACAGGGGCTGAGGACTGAAGCTTTCTTT; CDR3: CASSSRQGLRTEAFF
J: TRBJ2-3; D: TRBD1; size: .; V: TRBV7-3; DNA: TGTGCCAGCAGCTTTAGTGGGACAGGGGCAGAAAGGGGGGATACGCAGTATTTT; CDR3: CASSFSGTGAERGDTQYF
J: TRBJ2-5; D: .; size: .; V: TRBV20-1; DNA: TGCAGTGTTATAGCCCTAGAGACCCAGTACTTC; CDR3: CSVIALETQYF
J: TRBJ2-1; D: TRBD1; size: .; V: TRBV28; DNA: TGTGCCAGCAGCCGGACAGGGGAAGGTAATGAGCAGTTCTTC; CDR3: CASSRTGEGNEQFF
J: TRBJ2-3; D: TRBD2; size: .; V: TRBV4-3; DNA: TGCGCCAGCAGCCAAGGGCTAGCGGATACCACAGATACGCAGTATTTT; CDR3: CASSQGLADTTDTQYF
J: TRBJ1-5; D: .; size: .; V: TRBV28; DNA: TGTGCCAGCAGTAGCACAGGCCGGCAGCCCCAGCATTTT; CDR3: CASSSTGRQPQHF
J: TRBJ2-7; D: .; size: .; V: TRBV6-1; DNA: TGTGCCAGCAGTGAAGGTGATTACGCAGGCTCCTACGAGCAGTACTTC; CDR3: CASSEGDYAGSYEQYF
J: TRBJ2-1; D: TRBD2; size: .; V: TRBV28; DNA: TGTGCCAGCAGACCTGAGAGCGGGAGCTCCTACAATGAGCAGTTCTTC; CDR3: CASRPESGSSYNEQFF
J: TRBJ2-7; D: TRBD1; size: .; V: TRBV6-5; DNA: TGTGCCAGCAGTTTACGACAGGGGGGCAACGAGCAGTACTTC; CDR3: CASSLRQGGNEQYF
J: TRBJ2-1; D: TRBD2; size: .; V: TRBV5-6; DNA: TGTGCCAGCAGCGCACTAGCGAATTTTAGAGATGAGCAGTTCTTC; CDR3: CASSALANFRDEQFF
J: TRBJ1-5; D: TRBD1; size: .; V: TRBV5-6; DNA: TGTGCCAGCACCATTCAGGGGGCGCATAGCAATCAGCCCCAGCATTTT; CDR3: CASTIQGAHSNQPQHF
J: TRBJ1-2; D: .; size: once; V: TRBV16; DNA: TGTGCCAGCACCCCTACCCCCCGACAGGATGGCTACACCTTC; CDR3: CASTPTPRQDGYTF
J: TRBJ2-5; D: .; size: .; V: TRBV9; DNA: TGTGCCAGCAGCGTCCGTAGGCAGGGTCTTCGCGAGACCCAGTACTTC; CDR3: CASSVRRQGLRETQYF
J: TRBJ1-1; D: .; size: .; V: TRBV5-1; DNA: TGCGCCAGCAGCTTCGGGACAACTGAAGCTTTCTTT; CDR3: CASSFGTTEAFF
J: TRBJ2-5; D: .; size: .; V: TRBV19; DNA: TGTGCCAGTAGTATAGATCGGATTGGAGGAGAGACCCAGTACTTC; CDR3: CASSIDRIGGETQYF
J: TRBJ2-1; D: TRBD2; size: .; V: TRBV28; DNA: TGTGCCAGCAGTTTAGGTAGCGGGACCCGTGACAATGAGCAGTTCTTC; CDR3: CASSLGSGTRDNEQFF
J: TRBJ1-1; D: .; size: few; V: TRBV4-2; DNA: TGTGCCAGCAGCCCGCGTGGCCGGGGGACTGAAGCTTTCTTT; CDR3: CASSPRGRGTEAFF
J: TRBJ1-5; D: .; size: once; V: TRBV29-1; DNA: TGCAGCGTGATCGGGGATAGCAATCAGCCCCAGCATTTT; CDR3: CSVIGDSNQPQHF
J: TRBJ2-4; D: .; size: .; V: TRBV5-4; DNA: TGTGCCAGCAGCTTGAAAGGGACAAAAAACATTCAGTACTTC; CDR3: CASSLKGTKNIQYF
J: TRBJ2-7; D: .; size: few; V: TRBV11-2; DNA: TGTGCCAGCAGCTTAGAAGAGCGATGGCAGTACTTC; CDR3: CASSLEERWQYF
J: TRBJ2-2; D: TRBD2; size: .; V: TRBV4-1; DNA: TGCGCCAGCAGCCACGAGGGGCTAGCGGCGACCGGGGAGCTGTTTTTT; CDR3: CASSHEGLAATGELFF
J: TRBJ2-2; D: .; size: .; V: TRBV7-7; DNA: TGTGCCAGCAGCTTAGACGGGAGCAAATCCGGGGAGCTGTTTTTT; CDR3: CASSLDGSKSGELFF
J: TRBJ2-5; D: TRBD1; size: few; V: TRBV5-1; DNA: TGCGCCAGCAGCTTGGGGGACAGGGTAGAGACCCAGTACTTC; CDR3: CASSLGDRVETQYF
J: TRBJ2-2; D: TRBD2; size: .; V: TRBV7-8; DNA: TGTGCCAGCAGCTTATCGACTAGCGGGGGAGTTACTGCCGGGGAGCTGTTTTTT; CDR3: CASSLSTSGGVTAGELFF
J: TRBJ2-2; D: .; size: .; V: TRBV28; DNA: TGTGCCAGCAGGTTCGGGACACATAACACCGGGGAGCTGTTTTTT; CDR3: CASRFGTHNTGELFF
J: TRBJ1-1; D: .; size: .; V: TRBV5-4; DNA: TGTGCCAGCAGCTTTGAAACAGGGCAAAACACTGAAGCTTTCTTT; CDR3: CASSFETGQNTEAFF
J: TRBJ1-4; D: .; size: .; V: TRBV5-4; DNA: TGTGCCAGCAGCTTAGGGGGGGATAATGAAAAACTGTTTTTT; CDR3: CASSLGGDNEKLFF
J: TRBJ2-5; D: .; size: .; V: TRBV1; DNA: TGCACCAGCAGCCAAGATGAGGAGACCCAGTACTTC; CDR3: CTSSQDEETQYF
J: TRBJ1-1; D: TRBD1; size: .; V: TRBV18; DNA: TGTGCCAGCTCACCCCTACCGGGACAGGGTATTTACACTGAAGCTTTCTTT; CDR3: CASSPLPGQGIYTEAFF
J: TRBJ2-3; D: TRBD2; size: .; V: TRBV15; DNA: TGTGCCACTACCCTAGCGGGGGGCACAGATACGCAGTATTTT; CDR3: CATTLAGGTDTQYF
J: TRBJ2-1; D: .; size: few; V: TRBV4-2; DNA: TGTGCCAGCAGCCAAGCGGGAGCTCGTTACAATGAGCAGTTCTTC; CDR3: CASSQAGARYNEQFF
J: TRBJ2-7; D: TRBD1; size: .; V: TRBV7-9; DNA: TGTGCCATCTATCAGGGACAGGGTTACGAGCAGTACTTC; CDR3: CAIYQGQGYEQYF
J: TRBJ2-5; D: TRBD1; size: .; V: TRBV6-5; DNA: TGTGCCAGCAGTTTCCCAGGGGGCACCCAAGAGACCCAGTACTTC; CDR3: CASSFPGGTQETQYF
J: TRBJ1-1; D: .; size: few; V: TRBV7-3; DNA: TGTGCCAGCAGCATCAGCGGGAACACTGAAGCTTTCTTT; CDR3: CASSISGNTEAFF
J: TRBJ1-1; D: .; size: few; V: TRBV2; DNA: TGTGCCAACACCCGGGGTCGTGGGAACACTGAAGCTTTCTTT; CDR3: CANTRGRGNTEAFF
J: TRBJ1-4; D: .; size: .; V: TRBV7-9; DNA: TGTTCCAGCAGCTTAGTCGTTTCGGCAGGGGCAAAACTGTTTTTT; CDR3: CSSSLVVSAGAKLFF
J: TRBJ1-5; D: .; size: once; V: TRBV7-9; DNA: TGTGCCAGCAGCTTAGGTACGGGGGGCAATCAGCCCCAGCATTTT; CDR3: CASSLGTGGNQPQHF
J: TRBJ2-5; D: TRBD1; size: .; V: TRBV30; DNA: TGTGCCTGGGAACAGGGGGTGAGGGGGGAGACCCAGTACTTC; CDR3: CAWEQGVRGETQYF
J: TRBJ1-3; D: .; size: .; V: TRBV9; DNA: TGTGCCAGCAGCGGAGCGCCGGACTCTGGAAACACCATATATTTT; CDR3: CASSGAPDSGNTIYF
J: TRBJ2-4; D: TRBD2; size: .; V: TRBV19; DNA: TGTGCCAGTAGGGGTTTAGCGGGGGCGGTGCTTCAGTACTTC; CDR3: CASRGLAGAVLQYF
J: TRBJ1-6; D: .; size: .; V: TRBV9; DNA: TGTGCCAGCAGCGTAGAACAGGTACCACCCCTCCACTTT; CDR3: CASSVEQVPPLHF
J: TRBJ2-1; D: TRBD2; size: .; V: TRBV19; DNA: TGTGCCAGTAGTATTGTGGCTAGCGGGGGGTCACAGCAGTTCTTC; CDR3: CASSIVASGGSQQFF
J: TRBJ2-1; D: TRBD1; size: once; V: TRBV7-9; DNA: TGTGCCAGCAGCTTAGCAGGGGGCGAGGTGAATGAGCAGTTCTTC; CDR3: CASSLAGGEVNEQFF
J: TRBJ2-3; D: .; size: .; V: TRBV28; DNA: TGTGCCAGCAGTACCCCAGGGGGGGATACGCAGTATTTT; CDR3: CASSTPGGDTQYF
J: TRBJ2-1; D: TRBD1; size: once; V: TRBV30; DNA: TGTGGGGCTGGCGGACAGGGGAGGAGGAATGAGCAGTTCTTC; CDR3: CGAGGQGRRNEQFF
J: TRBJ2-7; D: TRBD2; size: .; V: TRBV9; DNA: TGTGCCAGCAGCAGAACCGGGACTAGCGTCGGCGAGCAGTACTTC; CDR3: CASSRTGTSVGEQYF